A selection of T cell receptor beta chains follows, all from one sample in a study of blood T cell repertoires in COVID-19. Sequenced by immunoSEQ multiplex PCR; TCRdb stores in-frame clones only, minus some. The data show over 100,000 clones, approximately 88% seen once. Sequencing was performed on peripheral blood. These receptors originate from a human donor in a cohort sampled during active COVID-19. Each CDR3 is given without its conserved first and last residue. D genes are given only for firm matches.

d_call	v_call	cdr3_aa
-	TRBV28	ASSLYGGYNEQF
-	TRBV11-2	ASSSFRGGGASYNEQF
-	TRBV6-2/TRBV6-3	ASSPRESAAYEQY
TRBD2	TRBV5-1	ASSLVAGGSTGELF
-	TRBV28	ASSWGLLNEQF
-	TRBV18	ASSPPHGRADRSYEQY
TRBD1	TRBV9	ASSAQGGNSYNSPLH
-	TRBV18	ASSPAWGPPGTDTQY
-	TRBV4-3	ASSQGRGGTEAF
TRBD1	TRBV5-4	ASSLGQGNYGYT
-	TRBV11-3	ASSLDSGRTASKNIQY
-	TRBV19	ASIQVGDTEAF
TRBD2	TRBV6-1	ASSAGLAVDSYNEQF
-	TRBV7-8	ASSLRRDIYEQY
TRBD1	TRBV20-1	SASVGIGQGGNTEAF
TRBD2	TRBV6-5	ASSYRAGGTQY
-	TRBV3-1/TRBV3-2	ASSRPLDSPLH
TRBD1	TRBV19	ASTPSTRTGNVRTEKLF
-	TRBV25-1	ASAPADYEQY
TRBD2	TRBV4-2	ASSQSGGAYNEQF
TRBD2	TRBV4-2	ASTQSHGGGDLDTGELF
-	TRBV6-1	ASSERRGTTEAF
-	TRBV4-3	ASSQDQRTVVY
-	TRBV7-8	ASSLPLGNTGELF
TRBD1	TRBV7-9	ASSLNYGTGKNEQY
TRBD2	TRBV10-3	AISSRLAGGTDTQY
-	TRBV15	ATSRDRVYGYT
TRBD2	TRBV14	ASSRSTSGVGSYNEQF
TRBD2	TRBV19	ASSIDRSGAHIY
TRBD1	TRBV4-1	ASSHLGQGSGDGYT
TRBD1	TRBV5-6	ASSLSGGAFYNEQF
-	TRBV5-1	ASSSGWLAGSSYEQY
-	TRBV12-5	ASGLGPGEKLF
-	TRBV6-6	ASSPVGAGGYT
TRBD1	TRBV29-1	SVYRGFGYT
-	TRBV18	ASSPTALQETQY
-	TRBV11-2	ASSLEPTGTYNSPLH
TRBD1	TRBV11-2	ASSSQTVRGPGYGYT
-	TRBV5-6	ASSWRDRSSGNTIY
-	TRBV6-5	ASRTTGSSYNEQF
TRBD2	TRBV7-2	ASSFPTSTVEQF
-	TRBV25-1	ASSEGWGSLYEQY
-	TRBV5-1	ASRRDTANYGYT
-	TRBV2	ASRQEGLANEKLF
TRBD1	TRBV18	ASSPTGRDRVGEAF
-	TRBV7-8	ASSFPRAFNEQY
-	TRBV12-5	ASGLGTTGRKEQF
-	TRBV6-5	ASSYAGTEAF
TRBD1	TRBV7-8	ASSLTTGTGGYEQY
-	TRBV2	ASRLDFGSYEQY
TRBD2	TRBV5-1	ASSLGLAGGPYNEQF
TRBD1	TRBV5-1	ASSTGTGETQY
TRBD2	TRBV11-2	ASSLAISGYNEQF
TRBD1	TRBV6-2/TRBV6-3	ASSYRDRTYGYT
-	TRBV6-2/TRBV6-3	ASSYPGITEAF